The 12 T cell receptor beta chains listed next were all sequenced from one sample in a study of cytomegalovirus exposure and HLA in healthy donors. The PCR ran on 60 Vbeta and 13 Jbeta primers. Profiled with immunoSEQ multiplex PCR; TCRdb holds only in-frame clones, not every one. Among fewer than 150,000 clones listed, around 85% were seen once. Sequencing was carried out using PBMCs. These receptors were taken from a woman in her 30s in good health and CMV-seropositive.

CDR3 region: CASSLGTGGGYTF. In DNA form, the CDR3 reads TGTGCCAGCAGCTTAGGGACCGGGGGTGGCTACACCTTC. V is TRBV7-2 and J is TRBJ1-2; possibly TRBD1 for D (5 bases). This CDR3 has 13 residues. The germline V gene has CDR1 SGHTA and CDR2 FQGNSA. With 1 base removed from V and 7 bases from J, the gap between germline ends came to 10 bases.

A word on this clone: Other DNA sequences in this sample translate to the same CDR3. The chain recombines TRBV2 with TRBJ2-1; TRBD1 matches at 7 bases. Trimming removed 4 bases from V and 2 bases from J; junction bases left unmatched: 2. Per germline, CDR1 SNHLY and CDR2 FYNNEI. The CDR3 has 14 residues. The CDR3 is CASSVQGAYNEQFF. CDR3 sequence (DNA): TGTGCCAGCAGTGTTCAGGGGGCCTACAATGAGCAGTTCTTC. The full variable domain, rest sourced from reference TRBV2 and TRBJ2-1, is EPEVTQTPSHQVTQMGQEVILRCVPISNHLYFYWYRQILGQKVEFLVSFYNNEISEKSEIFDDQFSVERPDGSNFTLKIRSTKLEDSAMYFCASSVQGAYNEQFFGPGTRLTVL.

The sample holds one count of this clone. The chain recombines TRBV10-3 with TRBJ1-2, with D perhaps matching TRBD1 (5 bases). Germline V gene data show CDR1 as ENHRY and CDR2 as SYGVKD. The CDR3 consists of 14 residues. The V and J ends lost 3 bases and 2 bases respectively, with 10 bases between them. The CDR3: CAISERAGNYGYTF. The CDR3 DNA reads as TGTGCCATCAGTGAAAGGGCAGGGAACTATGGCTACACCTTC.

The chain couples TRBV15 to TRBJ1-1; D not resolved. Germline loops: CDR1 LNHNV, CDR2 YYDKDF (reference sequence). V dropped 6 bases and J dropped 5 bases, with 10 bases sitting between them. This CDR3 has 12 amino acids. The CDR3 nucleotides read TGTGCCACCAGGGAGGGTGGAACTGAAGCTTTCTTT. Translating gives CATREGGTEAFF.

The chain couples TRBV7-9 to TRBJ1-1; TRBD1 matches at 8 bases. CDR1 is SEHNR, CDR2 FQNEAQ, per germline (reference sequence). This CDR3 spans 15 amino acids. J lost 10 bases, V lost 2 bases, and 12 bases had no gene match. The CDR3 coding sequence is TGTGCCAGCAGCTTACTTACCAGGGACAGGAATCGAGCTTTCTTT. Amino acid sequence: CASSLLTRDRNRAFF.

This clone was detected only once. This rearrangement joins TRBV5-1 to TRBJ2-2; 7 nucleotides align to TRBD2. Germline CDR1 SGHRS, CDR2 YFSETQ. V lost 5 bases to trimming and J lost 3 bases; unmatched junction nucleotides: 10. This CDR3 contains 16 residues. The CDR3 DNA reads TGCGCCAGCAGAAGGCCGGGGGGATCGGACACCGGGGAGCTGTTTTTT. Its translation: CASRRPGGSDTGELFF. Supplemented by reference TRBV5-1 and TRBJ2-2, the full variable domain reads KAGVTQTPRYLIKTRGQQVTLSCSPISGHRSVSWYQQTPGQGLQFLFEYFSETQRNKGNFPGRFSGRQFSNSRSEMNVSTLELGDSALYLCASRRPGGSDTGELFFGEGSRLTVL.

The chain employs TRBV28 and TRBJ2-7; 8 nucleotides agree with TRBD1. The CDR3 consists of 18 residues. J gave up 0 bases and V 8 bases, and 18 bases lay outside the gene matches. The V gene's germline CDR1 is MDHEN and CDR2 SYDVKM. The chain's CDR3 is CASDRRDRIPFASYEQYF. Written as DNA, the CDR3 is TGTGCCAGCGATCGACGGGACAGGATTCCTTTCGCCTCCTACGAGCAGTACTTC.

The V and J genes are TRBV7-9 and TRBJ2-3; perhaps TRBD1 as D (6 bases). Germline CDR1 reads SEHNR; CDR2 reads FQNEAQ (reference sequence). V lost 1 base to trimming and J lost 2 bases, with 19 bases between them. This CDR3 contains 18 residues. CDR3 DNA sequence: TGTGCCAGCAGCTTAGGTGGAACGTCCAGGGGCCTCACAGATACGCAGTATTTT. Translating it yields CASSLGGTSRGLTDTQYF.

CDR3 loop: CASSLQDREHTEAFF. For the CDR3, the DNA is TGCGCCAGCAGCCTCCAGGACAGGGAACACACTGAAGCTTTCTTT. The chain has TRBV4-1 and TRBJ1-1; 8 bases map to TRBD1. Germline V gene data show CDR1 as MGHRA and CDR2 as YSYEKL. Losses at the gene ends were 4 bases for V and 3 bases for J; bases not matched to a gene: 7. The CDR3 totals 15 residues.

The chain uses TRBV29-1 and TRBJ2-1; maybe TRBD1 (5 bases). The ends were cut back, 1 base at V and 0 bases at J, with 13 bases in the middle. Germline values: CDR1 SQVTM, CDR2 ANQGSEA. There are 16 residues in the CDR3. CDR3 sequence reads: CSVEGRGGSSYNEQFF. Written as DNA, the CDR3 is TGCAGCGTTGAAGGAAGGGGCGGAAGCTCCTACAATGAGCAGTTCTTC.

The chain links TRBV28 to TRBJ1-1; D is unclear. The V end was cut by 1 base, the J end by 6 bases, with 12 bases between. CDR3 size: 14 residues. Germline V gene lookup returns CDR1 MDHEN and CDR2 SYDVKM. The CDR3 nucleotides are TGTGCCAGCAGTTTATTGGGCCTAGCCGCTGAAGCTTTCTTT. Translating it yields CASSLLGLAAEAFF.

This chain joins TRBV5-1 and TRBJ2-7, with D tentatively TRBD2 (6 bases). Between the trimmed V and J ends, which lost 4 bases and 4 bases, there was a span of 18 bases. This CDR3 is 15 amino acids long. Germline assignment: CDR1 SGHRS and CDR2 YFSETQ. In DNA form, the CDR3 reads TGCGCCAGCAGCACCTTTAGCTCGGGGGTATACGAGCAGTACTTC. It translates to CASSTFSSGVYEQYF.